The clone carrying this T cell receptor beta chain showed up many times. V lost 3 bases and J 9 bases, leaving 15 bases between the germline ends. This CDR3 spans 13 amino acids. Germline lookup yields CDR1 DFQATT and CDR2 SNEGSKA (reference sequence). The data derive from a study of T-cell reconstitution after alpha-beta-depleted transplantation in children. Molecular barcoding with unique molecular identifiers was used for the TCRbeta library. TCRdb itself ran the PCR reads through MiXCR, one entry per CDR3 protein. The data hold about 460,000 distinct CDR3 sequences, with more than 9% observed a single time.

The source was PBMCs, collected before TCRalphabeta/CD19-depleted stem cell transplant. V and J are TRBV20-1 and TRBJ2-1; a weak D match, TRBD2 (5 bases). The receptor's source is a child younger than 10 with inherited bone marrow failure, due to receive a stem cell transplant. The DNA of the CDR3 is TGCAGTGCTAGGGACTCGGGTCTGACTGAGCAGTTCTTC. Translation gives CSARDSGLTEQFF.